This T cell receptor beta chain is drawn from a study of immune evolution from preneoplasia to lung adenocarcinoma. Study-wide results and caveats: Later-stage lesions appeared to have more T cells, more diversity, less clonality. Top clone frequencies peaked in normal lung, apparently declining through invasive adenocarcinoma.

Histologic diagnosis was independently verified by two lung pathologists. V lost 0 bases and J 4 bases, leaving 15 bases between the germline ends. The CDR3 length is 17 residues. Germline values: CDR1 MNHEY, CDR2 SMNVEV (reference sequence). In regard to this clone: Its antigen is still unknown.

Using immunoSEQ multiplex PCR, the repertoire was profiled, and TCRdb retains in-frame clones only, with some absent. The sample includes about 3,600 clones, 80% seen only once; the top ten take approximately 15%. This receptor was obtained from a person aged 60 to 85 with lung adenocarcinoma. Sequencing was done on a sample of FFPE adjacent normal lung tissue. The chain links TRBV27 to TRBJ2-2; weak D call: TRBD1 (6 bases). The CDR3 coding sequence is TGTGCCAGCAGTTTATCGTTAGGGGGAAAGCTCACCGGGGAGCTGTTTTTT. It yields the protein CASSLSLGGKLTGELFF.